The present entry profiles one TCR beta chain with its context. The data belong to a study of blood T cell repertoires in COVID-19. Whole-study context: T cells, B-cell-depleted T cells, or PBMCs provided the cDNA or gDNA that served as material.

Libraries were prepared by immunoSEQ multiplex PCR; TCRdb keeps only in-frame clonotypes and omits some of them. In the table there are under 200,000 clones, 84% of which are singletons. Trimming took 6 bases from V and 0 from J, leaving 8 bases between them. Germline assignment: CDR1 WNHNN and CDR2 SYGVQD (reference sequence). The CDR3 runs 14 residues. The source of this sequence is a man between 40 and 49 years old who had recovered from COVID-19. The rearrangement uses TRBV10-1 and TRBJ2-2; D remains ambiguous. The sample was peripheral blood. The CDR3 DNA reads TGCGCCAGCAGAGCCCCTTCGAACACCGGGGAGCTGTTTTTT. Encoded protein: CASRAPSNTGELFF.